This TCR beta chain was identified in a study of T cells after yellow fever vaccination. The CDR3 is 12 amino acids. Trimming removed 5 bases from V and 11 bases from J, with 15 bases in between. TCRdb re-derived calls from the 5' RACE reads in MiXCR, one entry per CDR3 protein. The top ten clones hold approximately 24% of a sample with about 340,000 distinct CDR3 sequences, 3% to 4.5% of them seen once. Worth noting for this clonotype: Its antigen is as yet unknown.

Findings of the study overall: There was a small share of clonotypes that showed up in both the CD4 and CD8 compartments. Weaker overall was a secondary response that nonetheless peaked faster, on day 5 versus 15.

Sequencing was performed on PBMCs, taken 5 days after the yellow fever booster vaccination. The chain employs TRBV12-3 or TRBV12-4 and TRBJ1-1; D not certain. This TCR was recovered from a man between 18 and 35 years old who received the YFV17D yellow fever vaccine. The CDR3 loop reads CASSRQGLSAFF. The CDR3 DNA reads TGTGCCAGCAGTAGACAAGGACTCTCGGCTTTCTTT.